The sample holds many counts of the clone carrying this TCR beta chain. The target antigen is unknown. CDR3 length: 15 residues. Trimming removed 2 bases from V and 0 bases from J, with 11 bases in between. CDR1 is SQVTM, CDR2 ANQGSEA, per germline. The data are from a study of T cells in Graves' hyperthyroidism and ophthalmopathy. Study conclusions and caveats: From stable hyperthyroidism, ophthalmopathy was set apart by a 13 V-J model.

Researchers amplified the TCR beta CDR3 regions from RNA transcripts. The study used the HTBI primer set for a first-round RT-PCR of the TCR CDR3. TCRdb analysed the multiplex PCR reads with MiXCR anew, one entry per CDR3 protein. Here the sample spans 550,000 to 600,000 distinct CDR3 sequences, roughly 50% being singletons. The chain is built from TRBV29-1 and TRBJ1-3, with D maybe TRBD1 (6 bases). This receptor was identified in an adult woman with Graves' disease, either hyperthyroidism or ophthalmopathy (not recorded which). Sequenced sample: peripheral blood or thyroid tissue (not recorded which). CDR3 sequence: CSVEQGIPSGNTIYF. The CDR3 DNA sequence: TGCAGCGTTGAACAGGGGATCCCCTCTGGAAACACCATATATTTT.